These 8 T cell receptor beta chains were all obtained from the same sample, sequenced in a study of T-cell reconstitution after alpha-beta-depleted transplantation in children. Regarding the study as a whole: Newly produced T cells mostly provided counts and TCRbeta diversity after one year, as hyperexpanded clones declined.

The authors prepared the TCRbeta library with unique molecular identifiers. Each CDR3 protein is one row after TCRdb ran MiXCR on the PCR reads. This sample yields approximately 300,000 distinct CDR3 sequences, of which roughly 7.8% are seen a single time; about 8.2% belongs to the top ten. Their cognate antigens are unknown. The sequencing here drew on peripheral blood, taken 360 days after TCRalphabeta/CD19-depleted stem cell transplant. Source of these receptors: a female patient aged 2 to 10 who had a stem cell transplant for Fanconi anemia, so the T cells may come from the graft donor.

In its sample, this clonotype was seen a few times. This chain joins TRBV15 and TRBJ2-5; 8 nucleotides agree with TRBD1. This CDR3 comprises 15 residues. The V and J ends lost 0 bases and 5 bases, in that order; junction bases with no gene match: 5. The germline CDR1 and CDR2 sequences are LNHNV and YYDKDF (reference sequence). The CDR3 DNA is TGTGCCACCAGCAGAGATATCCAGGGGGCGGAGACCCAGTACTTC. This translates into CATSRDIQGAETQYF.

This clonotype was observed many times. The chain recombines TRBV6-2 or TRBV6-3 with TRBJ2-5; D is unclear. From germline, CDR1 is MNHEY and CDR2 SVGEGT. Trimming stripped 5 bases from V and 5 bases from J, with 9 bases between. The CDR3 sequence is 12 residues long. The CDR3 bases are TGTGCCAGCAGTGGTCCGTGGGAGACCCAGTACTTC. This translates into CASSGPWETQYF.

This clonotype has ten or more counts. The chain combines TRBV4-2 with TRBJ2-7; D is possibly TRBD2 (5 bases). Germline loops: CDR1 LGHNA, CDR2 YNFKEQ. This CDR3 spans 16 amino acids. The ends were cut back, 3 bases at V and 0 bases at J, with 15 bases in the middle. The CDR3 nucleotides are TGTGCCAGCAGCCAGTCCCCGGACGAGGGCTCCTACGAGCAGTACTTC. Amino acids: CASSQSPDEGSYEQYF.

This clonotype was observed many times. The CDR3 sequence: CASSQLHWDEQYF. DNA of the CDR3: TGTGCCAGCTCACAGCTGCATTGGGACGAGCAGTACTTC. The chain has TRBV18 and TRBJ2-7; no clear D gene. CDR3 size: 13 residues. Germline CDR1 is KGHSH and CDR2 is LQKENI. Trimming shortened V by 4 bases and J by 5 bases, and 12 bases separated the two germline ends.

The chain is built from TRBV10-3 and TRBJ2-7; D uncertain. Germline CDR1 reads ENHRY; CDR2 reads SYGVKD. V was clipped by 4 bases and J by 3 bases, with 7 bases between them. The CDR3 runs to 12 residues. The CDR3 spells CAISGVNYEQYF. CDR3 DNA sequence: TGTGCCATCAGTGGGGTCAACTACGAGCAGTACTTC.

The CDR3: CASSYYGPEREATDTQYF. CDR3 sequence (DNA): TGTGCCAGCAGTTACTACGGGCCGGAGCGGGAGGCCACAGATACGCAGTATTTT. This sequence joins TRBV6-5 and TRBJ2-3; 9 nucleotides agree with TRBD2. Germline V lookup: CDR1 MNHEY, CDR2 SVGAGI. The trim removed 1 base at V and 2 bases at J, leaving 10 bases unmatched. The CDR3 is 18 amino acids.

This clonotype occurred many times. This chain joins TRBV5-1 and TRBJ2-2; D unresolved. V gave up 1 base and J gave up 0 bases, with 7 bases separating them. The germline V gene has CDR1 SGHRS and CDR2 YFSETQ. The CDR3 spans 15 residues. CDR3 region: CASSLTEANTGELFF. CDR3 DNA: TGCGCCAGCAGCTTGACAGAAGCGAACACCGGGGAGCTGTTTTTT.

This clonotype was seen a few times. V usage is TRBV7-8 and J usage is TRBJ1-5; D unclear. The germline V gene has CDR1 SGHVS and CDR2 FQNEAQ. The CDR3 is made up of 15 amino acids. Trimming cost V 1 base and J 2 bases, with 9 bases left between them. CDR3 residues: CASSLERARNQPQHF. The CDR3, as DNA: TGTGCCAGCAGCTTAGAGAGGGCGCGCAATCAGCCCCAGCATTTT.